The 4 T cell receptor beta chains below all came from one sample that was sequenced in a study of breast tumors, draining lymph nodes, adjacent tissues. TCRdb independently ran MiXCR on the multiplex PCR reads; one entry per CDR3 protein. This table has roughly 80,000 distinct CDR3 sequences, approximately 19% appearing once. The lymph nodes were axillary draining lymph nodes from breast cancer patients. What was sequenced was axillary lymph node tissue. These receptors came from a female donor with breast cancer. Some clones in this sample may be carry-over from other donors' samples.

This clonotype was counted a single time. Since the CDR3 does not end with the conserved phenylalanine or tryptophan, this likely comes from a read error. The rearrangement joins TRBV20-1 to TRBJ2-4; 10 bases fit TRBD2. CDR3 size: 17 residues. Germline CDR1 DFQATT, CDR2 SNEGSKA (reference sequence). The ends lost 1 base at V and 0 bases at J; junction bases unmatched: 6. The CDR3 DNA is TGCAGTGCTAGAGTTAGCGGGGGGCCTTTAGCCAAAAACATTCAGTACCTC. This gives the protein CSARVSGGPLAKNIQYL.

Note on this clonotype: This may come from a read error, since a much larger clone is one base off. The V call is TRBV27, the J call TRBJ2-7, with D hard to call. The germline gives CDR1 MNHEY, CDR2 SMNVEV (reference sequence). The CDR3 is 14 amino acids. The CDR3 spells CASSLFFENYERYF. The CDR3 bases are TGTGCCAGCAGTCTCTTTTTCGAGAATTACGAGCGGTACTTC.

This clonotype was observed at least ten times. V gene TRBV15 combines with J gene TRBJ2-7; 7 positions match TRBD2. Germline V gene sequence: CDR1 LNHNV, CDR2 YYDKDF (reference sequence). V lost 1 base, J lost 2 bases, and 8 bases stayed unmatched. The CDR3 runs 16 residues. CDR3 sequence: CATSRGAREYPYEQYF. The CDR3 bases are TGTGCCACCAGCAGAGGAGCGCGGGAGTATCCCTACGAGCAGTACTTC.

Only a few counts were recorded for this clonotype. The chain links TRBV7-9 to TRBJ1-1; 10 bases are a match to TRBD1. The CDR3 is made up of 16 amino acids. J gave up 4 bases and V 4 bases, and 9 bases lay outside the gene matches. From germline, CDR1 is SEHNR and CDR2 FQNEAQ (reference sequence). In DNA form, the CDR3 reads TGTGCCAGCAGCTCCCGGGACAGGGGAAGGGGCACTGAAGCTTTCTTT. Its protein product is CASSSRDRGRGTEAFF.